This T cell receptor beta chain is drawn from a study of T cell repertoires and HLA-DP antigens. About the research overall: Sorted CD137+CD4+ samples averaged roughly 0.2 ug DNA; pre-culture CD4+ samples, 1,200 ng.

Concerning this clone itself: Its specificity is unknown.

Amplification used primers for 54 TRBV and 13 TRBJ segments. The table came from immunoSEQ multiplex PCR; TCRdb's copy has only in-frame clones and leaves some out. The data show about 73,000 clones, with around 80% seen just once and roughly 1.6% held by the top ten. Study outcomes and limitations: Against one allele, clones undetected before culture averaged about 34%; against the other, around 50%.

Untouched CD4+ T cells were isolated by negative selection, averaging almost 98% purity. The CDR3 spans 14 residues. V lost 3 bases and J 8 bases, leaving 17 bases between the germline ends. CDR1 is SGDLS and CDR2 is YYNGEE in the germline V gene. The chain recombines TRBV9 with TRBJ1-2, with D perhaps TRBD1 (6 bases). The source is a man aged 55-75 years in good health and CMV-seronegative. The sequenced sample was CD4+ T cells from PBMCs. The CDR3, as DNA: TGTGCCAGCAGCGACGTACAGGGTTCGAGGGGCTACACCTTC. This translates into CASSDVQGSRGYTF.